A selection of T cell receptor beta chains follows, all from one sample in a study of regulatory T cells in long-lasting Graves disease. TCRdb passed the multiplex PCR reads through MiXCR, listing each CDR3 protein once. The repertoire holds some 370,000 distinct CDR3 sequences, with approximately 25% as singletons. The sample here was peripheral blood mononuclear cells (PBMCs), taken when the disease was refractory, from a patient treated with antithyroid drugs. Receptors were obtained from a woman aged 40 to 55 with Graves disease. The CDR3 runs from the conserved cysteine through the conserved F or W. A D gene is named only where the DNA matches it firmly. Size is omitted from some rows. Given values are once, few, many or a class for expanded clones.

d_gene	j_gene	abundance	v_gene	CDR3aa	CDR3nt
TRBD1	TRBJ2-4	many	TRBV7-8	CASSFLGQGNIQYF	TGTGCCAGCAGCTTCCTCGGACAGGGGAACATTCAGTACTTC
NA	TRBJ1-5	NA	TRBV29-1	CSVVWGPNNQPQHF	TGCAGCGTTGTATGGGGGCCGAACAATCAGCCCCAGCATTTT
TRBD2	TRBJ2-7	many	TRBV20-1	CSARDLETSGNGKQYF	TGCAGTGCTAGAGATCTAGAAACTAGCGGGAATGGCAAGCAGTACTTC
NA	TRBJ2-5	few	TRBV7-8	CTSSLGGGFQETQYF	TGTACCAGCAGCTTAGGGGGGGGGTTCCAAGAGACCCAGTACTTC
TRBD2	TRBJ2-4	NA	TRBV28	CASSLPALTSGRELNIQYF	TGTGCCAGCAGTTTACCCGCTCTGACTAGCGGGAGGGAATTGAACATTCAGTACTTC
NA	TRBJ2-2	NA	TRBV20-1	CSARGWAGGTGELFF	TGCAGTGCTAGAGGGTGGGCAGGGGGGACAGGGGAGCTGTTTTTT
TRBD1	TRBJ2-7	many	TRBV2	CASTVWTGQGEQYF	TGTGCCAGCACTGTCTGGACAGGGCAGGGCGAGCAGTACTTC
NA	TRBJ1-4	NA	TRBV11-3	CASSPGHQGGKLFF	TGTGCCAGCAGCCCGGGACACCAGGGAGGAAAACTGTTTTTT
NA	TRBJ1-4	many	TRBV12-3/TRBV12-4	CASSRQDGKLFF	TGTGCCAGCAGTCGACAGGACGGAAAACTGTTTTTT
TRBD1	TRBJ2-7	NA	TRBV19	CASSALTGASYEQYF	TGTGCCAGTAGTGCCTTGACAGGGGCTTCCTACGAGCAGTACTTC
TRBD2	TRBJ2-7	NA	TRBV7-9	CASSLTSGNYYEQYF	TGTGCCAGCAGCTTGACTAGCGGGAATTACTACGAGCAGTACTTC
NA	TRBJ2-5	few	TRBV7-3	CASSLRGGVGGGYEGTQYF	TGTGCCAGCAGCTTAAGAGGGGGGGTCGGCGGCGGATATGAGGGGACCCAGTACTTC
TRBD2	TRBJ2-5	NA	TRBV9	CASSDEREGRGKTQYF	TGTGCCAGCAGCGACGAGCGGGAGGGCCGTGGGAAGACCCAGTACTTC
TRBD1	TRBJ2-7	few	TRBV4-1	CASSPGDRVYHEQYF	TGCGCCAGCAGCCCCGGGGACAGGGTTTATCACGAGCAGTACTTC
NA	TRBJ2-7	NA	TRBV2	CASSLATAGSYEQYF	TGTGCCAGCAGCTTAGCTACGGCCGGCTCCTACGAGCAGTACTTC
NA	TRBJ1-5	many	TRBV12-3/TRBV12-4	CASSTLGTALEAQHF	TGTGCCAGCAGCACCCTGGGGACGGCCCTAGAAGCCCAGCATTTT
TRBD1	TRBJ1-6	many	TRBV28	CASSSRTGGRSPLHF	TGTGCCAGCAGTTCCCGGACAGGGGGCCGGTCACCCCTCCACTTT
TRBD1	TRBJ2-7	few	TRBV9	CASSATGGSTYEQYF	TGTGCCAGCAGCGCGACAGGGGGAAGCACCTACGAGCAGTACTTC
NA	TRBJ2-1	NA	TRBV28	CATAGSSYNEQFF	TGTGCCACCGCGGGGAGCTCCTACAATGAGCAGTTCTTC
NA	TRBJ1-2	many	TRBV29-1	CSVEDRPGSYGYTF	TGCAGCGTTGAAGATCGACCCGGGTCCTATGGCTACACCTTC
TRBD1	TRBJ2-7	few	TRBV20-1	CSARDGLVGTGDF	TGCAGTGCTAGAGATGGCCTTGTCGGGACAGGGGACTTC
TRBD1	TRBJ2-7	few	TRBV3-1	CASSPWDRAEQYF	TGTGCCAGCAGCCCCTGGGACAGGGCCGAGCAGTACTTC
NA	TRBJ1-6	few	TRBV20-1	CSSRTSTNSPLHF	TGCAGCTCCCGGACCTCAACAAATTCACCCCTCCACTTT
TRBD1	TRBJ1-1	many	TRBV3-1	CASSQIDRGIKAFF	TGTGCCAGCAGCCAAATCGACAGGGGTATCAAAGCTTTCTTT
TRBD2	TRBJ2-1	NA	TRBV7-9	CASSRTSGVSDEQFF	TGTGCCAGCAGCAGAACTAGCGGGGTTAGCGATGAGCAGTTCTTC
NA	TRBJ1-2	NA	TRBV7-2	CASSLDWGGYTF	TGTGCCAGCAGCTTAGATTGGGGTGGCTACACCTTC
NA	TRBJ2-5	many	TRBV11-2	CASSLALAHETQYF	TGTGCCAGCAGCTTAGCGCTAGCTCATGAGACCCAGTACTTC
NA	TRBJ2-7	many	TRBV28	CASSLKPGVFPQYF	TGTGCCAGCAGTTTAAAGCCGGGAGTGTTCCCCCAGTACTTC
NA	TRBJ1-6	many	TRBV6-4	CASSDGRVGSPLHF	TGTGCCAGCAGTGACGGCAGGGTGGGCTCACCCCTCCACTTT
TRBD1	TRBJ1-4	NA	TRBV6-1	CASRSYGQGKANEKLFF	TGTGCCAGCAGAAGTTACGGACAGGGCAAAGCTAATGAAAAACTGTTTTTT
TRBD1	TRBJ2-7	many	TRBV11-2	CASSSRDRGYEQYF	TGTGCCAGCAGCTCCCGGGACAGAGGCTACGAGCAGTACTTC
NA	TRBJ1-1	NA	TRBV13	CASSSSTIGDTEAFF	TGTGCCAGCAGCTCCTCAACCATCGGGGACACTGAAGCTTTCTTT
NA	TRBJ1-1	many	TRBV15	CATSRGAVGTEAFF	TGTGCCACCAGCAGAGGCGCGGTAGGCACTGAAGCTTTCTTT
NA	TRBJ2-4	many	TRBV11-2	CASRDIAKNIQYF	TGTGCCAGCAGAGATATAGCCAAAAACATTCAGTACTTC
NA	TRBJ2-6	few	TRBV5-1	CASSLGGVGGGANVLTF	TGCGCCAGCAGCCTGGGCGGCGTGGGGGGAGGGGCCAACGTCCTGACTTTC
NA	TRBJ2-7	many	TRBV12-3/TRBV12-4	CASSSSGSTYEQYF	TGTGCCAGCAGCTCCTCCGGGTCGACCTACGAGCAGTACTTC
NA	TRBJ1-4	many	TRBV28	CASSWMEKLFF	TGTGCCAGCAGTTGGATGGAAAAACTGTTTTTT
TRBD1	TRBJ1-6	NA	TRBV25-1	CASSESRQGISPLHF	TGTGCCAGCAGTGAATCAAGACAGGGTATTTCACCCCTCCACTTT
TRBD2	TRBJ2-5	many	TRBV27	CASSLRKGTSGPKGQETQYF	TGTGCCAGCAGTTTAAGGAAAGGGACTAGCGGACCGAAGGGCCAAGAGACCCAGTACTTC
TRBD1	TRBJ2-5	few	TRBV11-2	CASSLGYSGTGGIETQYF	TGTGCCAGCAGCTTAGGCTACTCCGGGACAGGGGGCATAGAGACCCAGTACTTC
NA	TRBJ2-7	few	TRBV4-2	CASSRNTNEQYF	TGTGCCAGCAGCCGAAACACAAACGAGCAGTACTTC
TRBD2	TRBJ2-7	many	TRBV6-5	CASSYLGLDYEQYF	TGTGCCAGCAGTTACTTAGGACTAGACTACGAGCAGTACTTC
TRBD1	TRBJ1-4	NA	TRBV15	CATSRKTGAGEKLFF	TGTGCCACCAGCCGAAAGACAGGGGCAGGGGAAAAACTGTTTTTT
TRBD2	TRBJ2-1	NA	TRBV28	CASSFSGSGIEQFF	TGTGCCAGCAGTTTTAGCGGGAGTGGCATTGAGCAGTTCTTC
NA	TRBJ1-1	NA	TRBV9	CASSVAPGRDTEAFF	TGTGCCAGCAGCGTAGCTCCTGGAAGGGACACTGAAGCTTTCTTT
NA	TRBJ2-7	many	TRBV2	CASSGVSGEQYF	TGTGCCAGCAGTGGAGTGAGCGGCGAGCAGTACTTC
NA	TRBJ1-5	few	TRBV19	CASSIVGYSNQPQHF	TGTGCCAGTAGTATAGTAGGGTATAGCAATCAGCCCCAGCATTTT
NA	TRBJ1-1	few	TRBV7-9	CASSLKGEGTEAFF	TGTGCCAGCAGCTTAAAGGGGGAGGGCACTGAAGCTTTCTTT
TRBD1	TRBJ2-2	many	TRBV6-1	CASSKQGDTGELFF	TGTGCCAGTTCAAAACAGGGGGACACCGGGGAGCTGTTTTTT
TRBD2	TRBJ2-3	many	TRBV28	CASSPAGRDTDTQYF	TGTGCCAGCAGTCCAGCGGGAAGGGACACAGATACGCAGTATTTT
TRBD1	TRBJ2-7	NA	TRBV20-1	CSQGQSRYEQYF	TGCAGTCAGGGACAGAGCCGCTACGAGCAGTACTTC
TRBD2	TRBJ2-3	NA	TRBV28	CASSTFTLAGDGDTQYF	TGTGCCAGCAGTACTTTCACGTTAGCGGGAGATGGAGATACGCAGTATTTT